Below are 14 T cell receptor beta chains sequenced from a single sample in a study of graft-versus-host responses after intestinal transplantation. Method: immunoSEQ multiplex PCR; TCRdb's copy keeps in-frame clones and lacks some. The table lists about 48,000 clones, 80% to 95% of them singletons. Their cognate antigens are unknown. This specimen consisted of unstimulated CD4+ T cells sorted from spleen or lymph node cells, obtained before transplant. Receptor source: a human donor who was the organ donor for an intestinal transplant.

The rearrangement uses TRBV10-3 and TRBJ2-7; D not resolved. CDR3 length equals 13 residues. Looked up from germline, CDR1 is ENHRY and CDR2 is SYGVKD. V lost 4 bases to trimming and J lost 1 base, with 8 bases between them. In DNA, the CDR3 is TGTGCCATCAGTGCCTCGACTTCCTACGAGCAGTACTTC. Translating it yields CAISASTSYEQYF.

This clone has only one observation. DNA for the CDR3: TGTGCCAGCAGTTTATCTAGCGGATATACGCAGTATTTT. Its translation: CASSLSSGYTQYF. V usage is TRBV27 and J usage is TRBJ2-3, with D tentatively TRBD2 (6 bases). V lost 0 bases and J 7 bases, leaving 8 bases between the germline ends. Germline V gene lookup returns CDR1 MNHEY and CDR2 SMNVEV (reference sequence). The CDR3 totals 13 residues.

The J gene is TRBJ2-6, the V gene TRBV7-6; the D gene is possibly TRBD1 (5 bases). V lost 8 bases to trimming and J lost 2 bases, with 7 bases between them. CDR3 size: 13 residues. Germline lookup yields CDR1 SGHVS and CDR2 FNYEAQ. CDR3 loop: CASSRAGANVLTF. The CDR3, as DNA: TGTGCCAGCTCCAGGGCTGGGGCCAACGTCCTGACTTTC.

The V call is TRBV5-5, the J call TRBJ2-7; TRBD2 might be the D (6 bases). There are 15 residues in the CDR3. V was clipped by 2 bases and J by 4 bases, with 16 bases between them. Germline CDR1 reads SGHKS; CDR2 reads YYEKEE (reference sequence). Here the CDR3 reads CASSFRRLEQYEQYF. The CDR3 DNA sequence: TGTGCCAGCAGCTTTAGGAGACTAGAGCAGTACGAGCAGTACTTC.

As DNA, the CDR3 is TGCGCCAGCAGCCACCCTACAGGGGGGGGGACTGAAGCTTTCTTT. Translating gives CASSHPTGGGTEAFF. J is TRBJ1-1 and V is TRBV4-3, with 8 bases lining up with TRBD1. Unmatched junction bases numbered 8, after V lost 3 bases and J lost 5 bases. Germline-derived CDR1 and CDR2 are LGHNA and YSLEER. The length of the CDR3 is 15 residues.

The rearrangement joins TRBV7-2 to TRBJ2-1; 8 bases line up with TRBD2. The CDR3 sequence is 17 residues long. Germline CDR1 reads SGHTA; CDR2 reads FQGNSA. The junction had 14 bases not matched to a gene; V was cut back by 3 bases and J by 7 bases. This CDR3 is CASSFSRGREGRNEQFF. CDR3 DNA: TGTGCCAGCAGCTTCAGTAGAGGTCGGGAGGGCCGGAATGAGCAGTTCTTC.

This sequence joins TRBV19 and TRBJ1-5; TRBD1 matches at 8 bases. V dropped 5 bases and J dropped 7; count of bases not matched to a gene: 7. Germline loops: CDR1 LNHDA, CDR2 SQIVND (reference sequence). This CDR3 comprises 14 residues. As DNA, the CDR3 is TGTGCCAGTAGTGCAGGGGGCGCGGGGCAGCCCCAGCATTTT. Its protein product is CASSAGGAGQPQHF. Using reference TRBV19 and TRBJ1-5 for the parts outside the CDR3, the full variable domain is DGGITQSPKYLFRKEGQNVTLSCEQNLNHDAMYWYRQDPGQGLRLIYYSQIVNDFQKGDIAEGYSVSREKKESFPLTVTSAQKNPTAFYLCASSAGGAGQPQHFGDGTRLSIL.

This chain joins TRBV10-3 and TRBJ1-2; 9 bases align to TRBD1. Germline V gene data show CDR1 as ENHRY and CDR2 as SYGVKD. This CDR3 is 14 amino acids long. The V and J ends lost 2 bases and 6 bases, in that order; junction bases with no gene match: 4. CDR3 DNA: TGTGCCATCAGTGAGGGACAGGGGACCGATGGCTACACCTTC. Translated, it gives CAISEGQGTDGYTF.

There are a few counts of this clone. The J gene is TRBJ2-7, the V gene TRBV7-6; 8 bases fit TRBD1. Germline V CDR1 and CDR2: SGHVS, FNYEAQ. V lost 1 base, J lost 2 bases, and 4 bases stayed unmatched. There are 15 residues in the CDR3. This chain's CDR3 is CASSLGGQGPYEQYF. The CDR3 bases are TGTGCCAGCAGCTTAGGTGGACAGGGTCCCTACGAGCAGTACTTC. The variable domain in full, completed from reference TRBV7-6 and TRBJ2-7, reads GAGVSQSPRYKVTKRGQDVALRCDPISGHVSLYWYRQALGQGPEFLTYFNYEAQQDKSGLPNDRFSAERPEGSISTLTIQRTEQRDSAMYRCASSLGGQGPYEQYFGPGTRLTVT.

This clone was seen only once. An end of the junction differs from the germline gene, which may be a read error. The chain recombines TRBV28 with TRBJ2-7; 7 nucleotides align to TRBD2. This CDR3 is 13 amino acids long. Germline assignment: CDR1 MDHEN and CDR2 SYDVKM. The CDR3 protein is CASSLGLGEGRDF. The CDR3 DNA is TGTGCCAGCAGTTTGGGGCTTGGGGAGGGAAGGGACTTC.

The CDR3 here is CASSPRLRTDTQYF. As DNA, the CDR3 is TGTGCCAGCAGCCCCCGACTTCGCACAGATACGCAGTATTTT. J is TRBJ2-3 and V is TRBV5-4, with D unclear. The CDR3 extends over 14 amino acids. The germline gives CDR1 SGHNT, CDR2 YYREEE (reference sequence). Between the trimmed V and J ends, which lost 4 bases and 1 base, there was a span of 10 bases. Filled out from reference TRBV5-4 and TRBJ2-3, the complete variable domain reads ETGVTQSPTHLIKTRGQQVTLRCSSQSGHNTVSWYQQALGQGPQFIFQYYREEENGRGNFPPRFSGLQFPNYSSELNVNALELDDSALYLCASSPRLRTDTQYFGPGTRLTVL.

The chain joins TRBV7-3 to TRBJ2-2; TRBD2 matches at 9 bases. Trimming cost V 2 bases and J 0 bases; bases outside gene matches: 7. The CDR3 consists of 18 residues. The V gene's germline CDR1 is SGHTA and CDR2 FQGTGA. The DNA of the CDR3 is TGTGCCAGCAGCTTATTTCCTAGCGGGGCTGCGAACACCGGGGAGCTGTTTTTT. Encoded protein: CASSLFPSGAANTGELFF. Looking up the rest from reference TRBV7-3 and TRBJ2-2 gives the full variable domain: GAGVSQTPSNKVTEKGKYVELRCDPISGHTALYWYRQSLGQGPEFLIYFQGTGAADDSGLPNDRFFAVRPEGSVSTLKIQRTERGDSAVYLCASSLFPSGAANTGELFFGEGSRLTVL.

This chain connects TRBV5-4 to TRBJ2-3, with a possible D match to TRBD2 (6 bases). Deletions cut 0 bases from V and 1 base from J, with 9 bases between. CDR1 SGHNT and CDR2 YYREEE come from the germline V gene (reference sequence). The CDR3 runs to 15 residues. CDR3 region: CASSLGGLRTDTQYF. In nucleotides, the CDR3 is TGTGCCAGCAGCTTGGGGGGACTCCGCACAGATACGCAGTATTTT.

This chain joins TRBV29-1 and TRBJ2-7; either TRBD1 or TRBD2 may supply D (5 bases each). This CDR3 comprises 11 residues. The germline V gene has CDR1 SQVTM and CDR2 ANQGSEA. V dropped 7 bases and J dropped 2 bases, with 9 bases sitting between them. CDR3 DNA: TGCAGCGCCGGGACCCCCTACGAGCAGTACTTC. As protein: CSAGTPYEQYF.